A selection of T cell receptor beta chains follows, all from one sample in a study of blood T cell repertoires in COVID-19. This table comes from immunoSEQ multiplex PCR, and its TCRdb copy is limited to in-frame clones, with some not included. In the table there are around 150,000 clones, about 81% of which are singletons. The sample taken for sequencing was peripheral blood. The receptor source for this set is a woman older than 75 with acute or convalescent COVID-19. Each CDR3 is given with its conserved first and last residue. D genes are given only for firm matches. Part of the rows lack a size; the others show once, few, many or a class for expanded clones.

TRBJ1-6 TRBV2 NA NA TGTGCCAGCAGCCTGAATTCACCCCTCCACTTT CASSLNSPLHF
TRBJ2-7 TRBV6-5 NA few TGTGCCAGCAGTTACTTTGGCAATCCCTACGAGCAGTACTTC CASSYFGNPYEQYF
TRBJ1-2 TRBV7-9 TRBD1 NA TGTGCCAGCAGCTTAGAAGGCAGGGGGTATGGCTACACCTTC CASSLEGRGYGYTF
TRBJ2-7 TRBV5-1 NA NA TGCGCCAGCAGCTTGGAGGCAGGGGAATACGAGCAGTACTTC CASSLEAGEYEQYF
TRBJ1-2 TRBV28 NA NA TGTGCCAGCAAAGCCACGCTGAGGGCCCCCTATGGCTACACCTTC CASKATLRAPYGYTF
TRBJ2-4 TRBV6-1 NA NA TGTGCCAGCAGTGACGGCCTACCACCGGGCATTCAGTACTTC CASSDGLPPGIQYF
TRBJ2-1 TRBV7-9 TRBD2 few TGTGCCAGCAGCTTAGTAGGATCTAGCGGGAGGGCGAGGAATGAGCAGTTCTTC CASSLVGSSGRARNEQFF
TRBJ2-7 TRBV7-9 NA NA TGTGCCAGCAGCCCGGGACACCCCACCTACGAGCAGTACTTC CASSPGHPTYEQYF
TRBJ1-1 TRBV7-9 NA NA TGTGCCAGCAGCTTAGTTCTCACTGAAGCTTTCTTT CASSLVLTEAFF
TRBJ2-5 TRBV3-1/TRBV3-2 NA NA TGTGCCAGCAGCTCTGGACTGCTACAAGAGACCCAGTACTTC CASSSGLLQETQYF